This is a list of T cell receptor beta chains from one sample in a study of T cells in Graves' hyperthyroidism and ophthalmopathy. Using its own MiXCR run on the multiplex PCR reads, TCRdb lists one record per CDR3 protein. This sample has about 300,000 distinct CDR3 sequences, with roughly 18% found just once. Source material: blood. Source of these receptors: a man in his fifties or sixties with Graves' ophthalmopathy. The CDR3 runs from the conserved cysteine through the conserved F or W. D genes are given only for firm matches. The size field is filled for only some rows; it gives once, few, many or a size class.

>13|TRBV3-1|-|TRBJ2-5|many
CASSQGGKETQYF
TGTGCCAGCAGCCAGGGGGGCAAAGAGACCCAGTACTTC
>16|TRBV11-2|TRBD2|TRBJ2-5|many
CASSPISGMYQETQYF
TGTGCCAGCAGCCCGATTAGCGGGATGTACCAAGAGACCCAGTACTTC
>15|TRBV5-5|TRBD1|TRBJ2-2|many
CASSLKTGAPGELFF
TGTGCCAGCAGCTTGAAGACAGGGGCGCCCGGGGAGCTGTTTTTT
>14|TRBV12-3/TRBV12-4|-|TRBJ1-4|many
CASSLARGNEKLFF
TGTGCCAGCAGTCTAGCTCGGGGAAATGAAAAACTGTTTTTT
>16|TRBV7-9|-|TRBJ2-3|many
CASSLVSGLGTDTQYF
TGTGCCAGCAGCTTAGTATCCGGATTGGGCACAGATACGCAGTATTTT
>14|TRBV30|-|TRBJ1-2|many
CACRGDVTGYGYTF
TGTGCCTGCCGAGGGGACGTAACGGGCTATGGCTACACCTTC
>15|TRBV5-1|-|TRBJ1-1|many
CASSTGDVGNTEAFF
TGCGCCAGCAGTACAGGTGATGTCGGAAACACTGAAGCTTTCTTT
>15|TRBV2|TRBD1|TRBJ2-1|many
CASRTGQGLYNEQFF
TGTGCCAGTCGCACGGGACAGGGGCTATACAATGAGCAGTTCTTC
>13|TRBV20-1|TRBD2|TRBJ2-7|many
CSVAGDKLYEQYF
TGCAGTGTCGCGGGAGACAAGCTCTACGAGCAGTACTTC
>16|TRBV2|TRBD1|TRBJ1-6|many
CASSPGPGTGKSPLHF
TGTGCCAGCAGCCCGGGACCCGGGACAGGGAAGTCACCCCTCCACTTT
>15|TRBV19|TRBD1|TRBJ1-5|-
CASSRDRASNQPQHF
TGTGCCAGTAGTAGGGACAGGGCCTCCAATCAGCCCCAGCATTTT
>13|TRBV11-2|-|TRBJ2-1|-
CASSSGPNNEQFF
TGTGCCAGCAGCTCGGGACCAAACAATGAGCAGTTCTTC
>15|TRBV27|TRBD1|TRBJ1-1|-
CASSYRTGRNTEAFF
TGTGCCAGCAGTTACAGGACAGGGCGGAACACTGAAGCTTTCTTT
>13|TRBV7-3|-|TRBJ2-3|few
CASSLEPLDTQYF
TGTGCCAGCAGCTTGGAGCCCCTAGATACGCAGTATTTT
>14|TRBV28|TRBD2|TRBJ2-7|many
CAINRSGSSYEQYF
TGTGCCATAAACCGAAGCGGGAGTTCCTACGAGCAGTACTTC
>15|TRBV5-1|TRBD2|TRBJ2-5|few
CASSLLKAGVETQYF
TGCGCCAGCAGCCTTTTAAAAGCGGGAGTTGAGACCCAGTACTTC
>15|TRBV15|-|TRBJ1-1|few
CATSRDRGMDTEAFF
TGTGCCACCAGCAGAGATCGGGGTATGGACACTGAAGCTTTCTTT
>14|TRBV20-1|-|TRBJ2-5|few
CSARGPGWDETQYF
TGCAGTGCTAGGGGTCCAGGGTGGGACGAGACCCAGTACTTC
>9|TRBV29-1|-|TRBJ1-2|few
CSVEDGYTF
TGCAGCGTTGAAGACGGCTACACCTTC
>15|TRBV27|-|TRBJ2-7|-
CASSLSQGRRYEQYF
TGTGCCAGCAGTTTATCGCAGGGGCGCAGATACGAGCAGTACTTC
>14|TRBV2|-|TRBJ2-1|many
CASSERDFYNEQFF
TGTGCCAGCAGTGAGCGGGACTTCTACAATGAGCAGTTCTTC